These T cell receptor beta chains were read from a single sample in a study of blood T cell repertoires in COVID-19. Method: immunoSEQ multiplex PCR; TCRdb's copy keeps in-frame clones and lacks some. The sample holds under 200,000 clones; just under 90% are singletons and the top ten take around a tenth. The sequencing input was peripheral blood. The source is a woman aged 70-85 years with COVID-19, enrolled during active disease. CDR3s include the opening cysteine and the closing phenylalanine or tryptophan. The order of the fields is D gene, clone size, V gene, J gene, CDR3 protein, CDR3 DNA. The D gene is left open where the match is weak. Not every row has a clone size; where given, it reads once, few, many or a size class.

TRBD1	once	TRBV2	TRBJ1-6	CASSWDSAANSPLHF	TGTGCCAGCAGTTGGGACAGTGCGGCTAATTCACCCCTCCACTTT
TRBD1	NA	TRBV4-2	TRBJ2-7	CASSRDRGPYEQYF	TGTGCCAGCAGCCGAGACAGGGGACCCTACGAGCAGTACTTC
TRBD1	NA	TRBV5-1	TRBJ2-2	CASSSDRGNAGELFF	TGCGCCAGCAGCTCAGACAGGGGAAATGCCGGGGAGCTGTTTTTT
NA	NA	TRBV7-8	TRBJ2-5	CASSFRSGRETQYF	TGTGCCAGCAGCTTTAGGTCAGGGCGGGAGACCCAGTACTTC
NA	NA	TRBV2	TRBJ1-6	CASSEETAYNSPLHF	TGTGCCAGCAGTGAAGAAACAGCATATAATTCACCCCTCCACTTT
NA	NA	TRBV28	TRBJ1-3	CASSPRQWGNTIYF	TGTGCCAGCAGTCCCCGACAGTGGGGAAACACCATATATTTT
TRBD1	NA	TRBV5-5	TRBJ2-1	CASSLAKGQGRNEQFF	TGTGCCAGCAGCTTGGCCAAGGGACAGGGGCGCAATGAGCAGTTCTTC
TRBD1	NA	TRBV5-1	TRBJ1-2	CASSAPGQETYGYTF	TGCGCCAGCAGCGCCCCGGGACAGGAGACCTATGGCTACACCTTC
TRBD2	NA	TRBV2	TRBJ2-3	CASSDLRGLAGTDTQYF	TGTGCCAGCAGTGACCTCCGTGGACTAGCGGGCACAGATACGCAGTATTTT
TRBD1	NA	TRBV11-2	TRBJ1-3	CASSRLRGSGNTIYF	TGTGCCAGCAGCCGCCTCAGGGGGTCTGGAAACACCATATATTTT
TRBD2	NA	TRBV6-5	TRBJ2-1	CASSLQAGGGYNEQFF	TGTGCCAGCAGTTTACAAGCGGGGGGGGGATACAATGAGCAGTTCTTC
TRBD1	NA	TRBV5-5	TRBJ2-2	CASSHRRQGNTGELFF	TGTGCCAGCAGCCACCGAAGACAGGGGAACACCGGGGAGCTGTTTTTT
NA	NA	TRBV18	TRBJ1-1	CASSPSAVEAFF	TGTGCCAGCTCACCATCGGCGGTGGAAGCTTTCTTT
NA	NA	TRBV6-1	TRBJ2-4	CASSDDIWRGLIAKNIQYF	TGTGCCAGCAGTGACGACATTTGGCGGGGGCTTATTGCCAAAAACATTCAGTACTTC
TRBD2	NA	TRBV7-3	TRBJ2-3	CASSPNLAGGTDTQYF	TGTGCCAGCAGCCCGAATCTAGCGGGGGGGACAGATACGCAGTATTTT
TRBD2	NA	TRBV5-1	TRBJ2-5	CASSPTRGGQETQYF	TGCGCCAGCAGCCCCACCCGGGGGGGCCAAGAGACCCAGTACTTC
TRBD1	NA	TRBV27	TRBJ1-5	CASRRTGGGQPQHF	TGTGCCAGCAGACGTACAGGGGGCGGCCAGCCCCAGCATTTT
NA	NA	TRBV7-9	TRBJ1-4	CASSPSRGTEKLFF	TGTGCCAGCAGCCCCTCCCGGGGTACGGAAAAACTGTTTTTT
NA	NA	TRBV28	TRBJ1-2	CASGALSDGYTF	TGTGCCTCTGGGGCCCTTTCGGATGGCTACACCTTC
TRBD1	NA	TRBV11-2	TRBJ2-7	CASSSDRSSYEQYF	TGTGCCAGCAGCTCGGACAGGAGCTCCTACGAGCAGTACTTC
TRBD2	NA	TRBV9	TRBJ2-3	CASSVGLAGATLSTDTQYF	TGTGCCAGCAGCGTAGGACTAGCGGGGGCCACCTTAAGCACAGATACGCAGTATTTT